These 27 T cell receptor beta chains originate from one sample sequenced in a study of CD4 T cells in relation to SARS-CoV-2 and coronaviruses. Antigens for these TCRs are unknown. Profiling relied on immunoSEQ multiplex PCR, and the TCRdb table lists in-frame clones only, not all of them. Of 32,000 or so clones listed, about 80% are singletons. CD4+ T cells from unexposed donors were obtained before the COVID-19 pandemic (2011-2018). After approximately ten days of culture, CD4+ T cells were isolated. Sample: CD4+ T cells from PBMCs, cultured in vitro. The receptors stem from a human donor in good health.

The chain recombines TRBV6-1 with TRBJ2-2; 7 bases agree with TRBD1. CDR3 length: 15 amino acids. Germline V gene lookup returns CDR1 MNHNS and CDR2 SASEGT. J gave up 7 bases and V 1 base, and 6 bases lay outside the gene matches. The CDR3 spells CASSEVGTVNGELFF. The CDR3 DNA is TGTGCCAGCAGTGAAGTGGGGACAGTGAACGGGGAGCTGTTTTTT.

The CDR3 reads CASSPGLAGMETQYF. In nucleotides, the CDR3 is TGTGCCAGCAGTCCTGGGTTGGCGGGGATGGAGACCCAGTACTTC. V is TRBV27 and J is TRBJ2-5; D perhaps matches TRBD2 (6 bases). Germline loops: CDR1 MNHEY, CDR2 SMNVEV (reference sequence). The CDR3 has 15 amino acids. V dropped 5 bases and J dropped 5 bases, with 18 bases sitting between them.

This clone was detected only a few times. V usage is TRBV27 and J usage is TRBJ1-5; 7 positions match TRBD1. This CDR3 has 16 amino acids. With 5 bases clipped from V and 6 bases from J, the junction kept 13 bases outside the gene matches. CDR1 is MNHEY and CDR2 is SMNVEV in the germline V gene (reference sequence). The DNA for the CDR3 is TGTGCCAGCAGTCGAACCCAGGGGGGTCGAACTCAGCCCCAGCATTTT. It codes for CASSRTQGGRTQPQHF.

The chain uses TRBV3-1 (or the pseudogene TRBV3-2) and TRBJ2-3, with 10 bases matching TRBD2. The length of the CDR3 is 17 residues. The germline gives CDR1 LGHDT, CDR2 YNNKEL (reference sequence). J lost 0 bases, V lost 0 bases, and 3 bases had no gene match. CDR3 loop: CASSQELAGTSTDTQYF. The CDR3, as DNA: TGTGCCAGCAGCCAAGAACTAGCGGGGACGAGCACAGATACGCAGTATTTT.

CDR3 sequence (DNA): TGCGCCAGCAGCCAAGGCAACAGGGAAGGCGAGCAGTACTTC. Translating it yields CASSQGNREGEQYF. This chain connects TRBV4-3 to TRBJ2-7, with D possibly TRBD1 on 6 matching bases. Germline loops: CDR1 LGHNA, CDR2 YSLEER. Trimming shortened V by 1 base and J by 6 bases, and 13 bases separated the two germline ends. The CDR3 length is 14 residues.

V and J are TRBV6-2 or TRBV6-3 and TRBJ1-1; no clear D. The CDR3 runs to 13 residues. Germline V gene sequence: CDR1 MNHEY, CDR2 SVGEGT. With 0 bases removed from V and 1 base from J, the gap between germline ends came to 3 bases. In DNA, the CDR3 is TGTGCCAGCAGTTACTCGTGGAACACTGAAGCTTTCTTT. Its translation is CASSYSWNTEAFF.

The rearrangement joins TRBV2 to TRBJ1-1; 8 nucleotides align to TRBD1. The CDR3 totals 14 residues. Per the germline V gene, CDR1 is SNHLY and CDR2 is FYNNEI. Trimming took 5 bases from V and 0 from J; bases not matched to a gene: 2. The CDR3 DNA sequence: TGTGCCAGCAGTCAGGGGGCCCTGAACACTGAAGCTTTCTTT. Translating gives CASSQGALNTEAFF.

The chain is built from TRBV4-1 and TRBJ2-2, with unresolved D. V was trimmed by 6 bases and J by 7 bases, leaving 15 bases between them. CDR3 length equals 14 residues. Germline loops: CDR1 MGHRA, CDR2 YSYEKL. CDR3 nucleotides: TGCGCCAGCAGAGAAGGGTCGTGGGTCGGGGAGCTGTTTTTT. This translates into CASREGSWVGELFF.

A single count supports this clone. The gene calls are TRBV19 and TRBJ1-1, with D possibly being TRBD1 (5 bases). V shed 6 bases and J shed 4 bases, with 12 bases lying between them. Germline values: CDR1 LNHDA, CDR2 SQIVND (reference sequence). This CDR3 contains 13 residues. The CDR3 sequence is CASRSQGFTEAFF. The CDR3 nucleotides read TGTGCCAGTAGGAGTCAGGGTTTCACTGAAGCTTTCTTT. Based on the CDR3 plus reference TRBV19 and TRBJ1-1, the full variable domain is DGGITQSPKYLFRKEGQNVTLSCEQNLNHDAMYWYRQDPGQGLRLIYYSQIVNDFQKGDIAEGYSVSREKKESFPLTVTSAQKNPTAFYLCASRSQGFTEAFFGQGTRLTVV.

V gene TRBV4-3 combines with J gene TRBJ2-7; 7 nucleotides align to TRBD2. Per the germline V gene, CDR1 is LGHNA and CDR2 is YSLEER. V lost 0 bases and J lost 0; bases outside the gene matches: 11. The CDR3 sequence is 18 residues long. CDR3 loop: CASSQELGGFEYSYEQYF. DNA of the CDR3: TGCGCCAGCAGCCAAGAACTGGGAGGGTTTGAATACTCCTACGAGCAGTACTTC.

The chain joins TRBV10-3 to TRBJ2-3; D is uncertain. Germline CDR1 and CDR2: ENHRY and SYGVKD. V was shortened by 1 base and J by 6 bases, with 5 bases between the two germline ends. CDR3 length: 12 amino acids. Here the CDR3 reads CAISEFGDTQYF. Here the CDR3 DNA reads TGTGCCATCAGTGAGTTTGGGGATACGCAGTATTTT.

The rearrangement uses TRBV6-5 and TRBJ2-5; possible D gene TRBD2, 6 bases. CDR3 length equals 13 residues. Germline V CDR1 and CDR2: MNHEY, SVGAGI. The V and J ends lost 6 bases and 10 bases respectively, with 18 bases between them. Written as DNA, the CDR3 is TGTGCCAGCAGACACCCGGGACTCCGGATCCAGTACTTC. This translates into CASRHPGLRIQYF.

This rearrangement joins TRBV7-8 to TRBJ2-6; D not certain. Germline CDR1 is SGHVS and CDR2 is FQNEAQ. The CDR3 has 15 residues. Trimming took 5 bases from V and 2 from J, leaving 10 bases between them. The CDR3 region is CASSKEGPGANVLTF. CDR3 nucleotides: TGTGCCAGCAGCAAGGAAGGTCCTGGGGCCAACGTCCTGACTTTC.

The chain links TRBV7-6 to TRBJ1-1, with 7 bases that match TRBD1. Germline V gives CDR1 SGHVS, CDR2 FNYEAQ. J lost 8 bases, V lost 3 bases, and 6 bases had no gene match. This CDR3 has 13 amino acids. DNA of the CDR3: TGTGCCAGCAGCTTGGGACAGCCTATAGAAGCTTTCTTT. Its protein product is CASSLGQPIEAFF. The full variable domain, its missing parts supplied by reference TRBV7-6 and TRBJ1-1, is GAGVSQSPRYKVTKRGQDVALRCDPISGHVSLYWYRQALGQGPEFLTYFNYEAQQDKSGLPNDRFSAERPEGSISTLTIQRTEQRDSAMYRCASSLGQPIEAFFGQGTRLTVV.

V and J are TRBV10-2 and TRBJ2-3, with D perhaps matching TRBD1 (6 bases). The CDR3 covers 17 residues. Trimming stripped 5 bases from V and 2 bases from J, with 20 bases between. The germline V gene encodes CDR1 WSHSY and CDR2 SAAADI. This chain's CDR3 is CASSRTNRDYFTDTQYF. For the CDR3, the DNA is TGCGCCAGCAGTCGTACGAACAGGGATTATTTCACAGATACGCAGTATTTT.

The chain joins TRBV5-4 to TRBJ2-3; D gene unclear. Germline V gene data show CDR1 as SGHNT and CDR2 as YYREEE (reference sequence). CDR3 length equals 16 residues. V was clipped by 3 bases and J by 0 bases, with 14 bases between them. The CDR3 DNA reads TGTGCCAGCAGCTCCTCCTTGGCTTCTAGCACAGATACGCAGTATTTT. As protein: CASSSSLASSTDTQYF.

The genes are TRBV3-1 (or the pseudogene TRBV3-2) and TRBJ2-3; D remains ambiguous. Germline-derived CDR1 and CDR2 are LGHDT and YNNKEL (reference sequence). Trimming removed 0 bases at V and 6 bases at J, with 7 bases between. This CDR3 comprises 13 residues. CDR3 sequence reads: CASSQERGDTQYF. For the CDR3, the DNA is TGTGCCAGCAGCCAAGAGCGCGGTGATACGCAGTATTTT.

The chain links TRBV7-6 to TRBJ2-7; 7 nucleotides line up with TRBD1. V lost 5 bases, J lost 0 bases, and 7 bases stayed unmatched. The CDR3 has 15 amino acids. Germline values: CDR1 SGHVS, CDR2 FNYEAQ. The CDR3 coding sequence is TGTGCCAGCAGCCCACAGGGGATATTCTCCTACGAGCAGTACTTC. Its protein product is CASSPQGIFSYEQYF.

The rearrangement uses TRBV6-1 and TRBJ2-7; D gene unclear. Trimming stripped 3 bases from V and 4 bases from J, with 10 bases between. This CDR3 contains 13 residues. Germline-derived CDR1 and CDR2 are MNHNS and SASEGT. This CDR3 is CASSDYPVYEQYF. The DNA of the CDR3 is TGTGCCAGCAGTGATTACCCAGTTTACGAGCAGTACTTC.

The chain uses TRBV7-3 and TRBJ2-5; 8 nucleotides align to TRBD1. The CDR3 covers 14 residues. Germline V gene lookup returns CDR1 SGHTA and CDR2 FQGTGA. Trimming at V came to 5 bases and at J to 5 bases, leaving 7 bases not matched to a gene. The CDR3 DNA reads TGTGCCAGCAGCCCGACAGGGGTCGGGGAGACCCAGTACTTC. Amino acid sequence: CASSPTGVGETQYF.

The J gene is TRBJ1-1, the V gene TRBV11-3, with D tentatively TRBD1 (5 bases). This CDR3 comprises 14 residues. Germline CDR1 is SGHNT and CDR2 is YENEEA. V was cut by 2 bases and J by 0 bases, with 7 bases left in between. The CDR3 sequence: CASSLRGMNTEAFF. In DNA, the CDR3 is TGTGCCAGCAGCTTACGGGGGATGAACACTGAAGCTTTCTTT.

This clone was seen more than once but under ten times. The chain carries TRBV11-3 and TRBJ2-2; 7 nucleotides align to TRBD1. The CDR3 consists of 13 residues. Trimming took 6 bases from V and 5 from J; bases not matched to a gene: 3. Per germline, CDR1 SGHNT and CDR2 YENEEA. The CDR3 sequence is CASRPGGTGELFF. CDR3 sequence (DNA): TGTGCCAGCAGACCAGGGGGAACCGGGGAGCTGTTTTTT. The full variable domain, in which reference TRBV11-3 and TRBJ2-2 provide the parts outside the CDR3, is EAGVVQSPRYKIIEKKQPVAFWCNPISGHNTLYWYLQNLGQGPELLIRYENEEAVDDSQLPKDRFSAERLKGVDSTLKIQPAELGDSAVYLCASRPGGTGELFFGEGSRLTVL.

This chain's CDR3 is CASSELAIDTQYF. CDR3 DNA sequence: TGTGCCAGCAGTGAATTGGCGATAGATACGCAGTATTTT. The V and J genes are TRBV25-1 and TRBJ2-3; no clear D. The CDR3 covers 13 residues. From germline, CDR1 is MGHDK and CDR2 SYGVNS. V shed 1 base and J shed 5 bases, with 7 bases lying between them.

The rearrangement uses TRBV2 and TRBJ1-5, with D unclear. Germline lookup yields CDR1 SNHLY and CDR2 FYNNEI. This CDR3 spans 17 amino acids. V lost 1 base and J 7 bases, leaving 20 bases between the germline ends. CDR3 sequence (DNA): TGTGCCAGCAGTGAAGTCTCGAGGTACAAGGGCCAACAGCCCCAGCATTTT. Protein sequence: CASSEVSRYKGQQPQHF.

The chain carries TRBV10-3 and TRBJ2-3; weak D call: TRBD1 (6 bases). The CDR3 consists of 14 residues. V lost 4 bases, J lost 7 bases, and 15 bases lay in between. From germline, CDR1 is ENHRY and CDR2 SYGVKD. The CDR3 DNA follows: TGTGCCATCAGTGGCCAGGGGAGTAGGAATACGCAGTATTTT. Its translation is CAISGQGSRNTQYF.

CDR3 bases: TGTGCCAGCAGCCCAAGGGACAGGGTACAAGAGACCCAGTACTTC. Translating it yields CASSPRDRVQETQYF. V usage is TRBV9 and J usage is TRBJ2-5; TRBD1 aligns across 9 bases. CDR3 length: 15 amino acids. Per the germline V gene, CDR1 is SGDLS and CDR2 is YYNGEE. With 4 bases clipped from V and 2 bases from J, the junction kept 6 bases outside the gene matches.

This clone was seen a handful of times. This sequence joins TRBV5-1 and TRBJ1-2; 7 nucleotides align to TRBD1. The V gene's germline CDR1 is SGHRS and CDR2 YFSETQ. The CDR3 has 12 residues. V lost 4 bases, J lost 7 bases, and 4 bases stayed unmatched. CDR3 nucleotides: TGCGCCAGCAGCGTCGACAGGGTTGGCTACACCTTC. Its protein is CASSVDRVGYTF.